Below, 14 T cell receptor beta chains from the same sample are listed, as sequenced in a study of T cell responses to AZD1222 COVID-19 vaccine. The assay was immunoSEQ multiplex PCR, and TCRdb's table has in-frame clones only and misses some. The sample carries around 140,000 clones, roughly 92% recorded once. The source material was peripheral blood, sampled on day 0 of AZD1222 vaccination. The receptors were sampled from an adult in good health.

V and J are TRBV27 and TRBJ1-2; 10 positions match TRBD1. Germline CDR1 and CDR2: MNHEY and SMNVEV (reference sequence). The V segment lost 2 bases and the J segment 5 bases; nucleotides outside the gene matches: 8. This CDR3 contains 16 residues. The CDR3 sequence: CASSLRPWDRGYGYTF. CDR3 DNA sequence: TGTGCCAGCAGTTTACGGCCTTGGGACAGGGGTTATGGCTACACCTTC.

This rearrangement joins TRBV15 to TRBJ2-2; 10 bases fit TRBD2. Per germline, CDR1 LNHNV and CDR2 YYDKDF (reference sequence). The CDR3 contains 19 residues. After removal of 0 bases from V and 0 bases from J, the junction contained 7 bases not matched to a gene. CDR3 residues: CATSRENSGRPANTGELFF. In DNA form, the CDR3 reads TGTGCCACCAGCAGAGAGAATAGCGGGAGGCCTGCGAACACCGGGGAGCTGTTTTTT.

This chain connects TRBV5-5 to TRBJ2-3; D gene unclear. The germline V gene has CDR1 SGHKS and CDR2 YYEKEE (reference sequence). This CDR3 is built from 12 residues. Between the trimmed V and J ends, which lost 0 bases and 5 bases, there was a span of 4 bases. The CDR3 nucleotides are TGTGCCAGCAGCTTGGGTAAAGATACGCAGTATTTT. Amino acid sequence: CASSLGKDTQYF.

The genes are TRBV9 and TRBJ1-1; maybe TRBD1 (5 bases). CDR3 length: 12 amino acids. V was clipped by 8 bases and J by 5 bases, with 13 bases between them. CDR1 SGDLS and CDR2 YYNGEE come from the germline V gene. CDR3 DNA: TGTGCCAGTGGGCAGGGAGAAACTGAAGCTTTCTTT. Protein: CASGQGETEAFF.

V gene TRBV5-6 combines with J gene TRBJ1-2, with D unclear. V shed 1 base and J shed 5 bases, with 9 bases lying between them. CDR1 is SGHDT, CDR2 YYEEEE, per germline. The CDR3 consists of 13 residues. In DNA, the CDR3 is TGTGCCAGCAGCTTGAACGGGAGGTATGGCTACACCTTC. It specifies CASSLNGRYGYTF.

This sequence joins TRBV29-1 and TRBJ1-4; D possibly corresponds to TRBD1 (5 bases). Trimming left V 5 bases short and J 0 bases short, with 10 bases between. The CDR3 has 14 amino acids. The V gene's germline CDR1 is SQVTM and CDR2 ANQGSEA. This chain's CDR3 is CSVSVGATNEKLFF. CDR3 nucleotide sequence: TGCAGCGTTTCGGTGGGGGCAACTAATGAAAAACTGTTTTTT.

The rearrangement uses TRBV28 and TRBJ2-1, with D unresolved. Trimming removed 2 bases from V and 0 bases from J, with 5 bases in between. From germline, CDR1 is MDHEN and CDR2 SYDVKM. This CDR3 is built from 14 residues. The CDR3 sequence: CASSLETSYNEQFF. As DNA, the CDR3 is TGTGCCAGCAGTTTAGAGACCTCCTACAATGAGCAGTTCTTC.

This clone appeared a few times. This CDR3 is CASSLAGGQGYDYGYTF. CDR3 DNA: TGTGCCAGCAGCTTAGCGGGTGGACAGGGGTATGACTATGGCTACACCTTC. The genes are TRBV7-9 and TRBJ1-2; TRBD1 matches 9 bases. The CDR3 spans 17 residues. Germline lookup yields CDR1 SEHNR and CDR2 FQNEAQ (reference sequence). Germline trimming cut 0 bases from V and 3 bases from J; bases unmatched to any gene: 8.

The chain recombines TRBV6-1 with TRBJ2-1; 9 nucleotides agree with TRBD1. V shed 3 bases, J shed 1 base, and the junction held 1 base outside the gene matches. CDR1 MNHNS and CDR2 SASEGT come from the germline V gene. This CDR3 spans 15 amino acids. This CDR3 reads CASSETGGSYNEQFF. CDR3 nucleotide sequence: TGTGCCAGCAGTGAGACAGGGGGATCCTACAATGAGCAGTTCTTC.

The chain is built from TRBV19 and TRBJ2-1, with D unclear. The germline gives CDR1 LNHDA, CDR2 SQIVND (reference sequence). The CDR3 length is 14 residues. Trimming left V 1 base short and J 5 bases short, with 9 bases between. In nucleotides, the CDR3 is TGTGCCAGTAGTATAGTGGGAACGCACAATGAGCAGTTCTTC. Protein product: CASSIVGTHNEQFF.

V gene TRBV2 combines with J gene TRBJ2-3; D is undetermined. The germline V gene has CDR1 SNHLY and CDR2 FYNNEI. V was trimmed by 7 bases and J by 2 bases, leaving 4 bases between them. This CDR3 comprises 11 residues. The CDR3: CASILTDTQYF. CDR3 nucleotide sequence: TGTGCCAGCATCCTCACAGATACGCAGTATTTT.

The J gene is TRBJ2-5, the V gene TRBV3-1 (or the pseudogene TRBV3-2); TRBD2 aligns across 16 bases. Losses at the gene ends were 3 bases for V and 5 bases for J; bases not matched to a gene: 12. Germline V CDR1 and CDR2: LGHDT, YNNKEL (reference sequence). This CDR3 has 19 amino acids. Here the CDR3 reads CASSQPVGTSGRASETQYF. CDR3 DNA sequence: TGTGCCAGCAGCCAGCCCGTCGGGACTAGCGGGAGGGCCAGTGAGACCCAGTACTTC.

In nucleotides, the CDR3 is TGTGCCAGCAGCCGGCGGCTAGAAAGGGTAGAAGAGCAGTACTTC. Its translation: CASSRRLERVEEQYF. The J gene is TRBJ2-7, the V gene TRBV7-9; D is unclear. Between the trimmed V and J ends, which lost 5 bases and 7 bases, there was a span of 21 bases. This CDR3 region has 15 residues. Germline CDR1 reads SEHNR; CDR2 reads FQNEAQ (reference sequence).

The J gene is TRBJ1-5, the V gene TRBV6-5; D might be TRBD1 (6 bases). From germline, CDR1 is MNHEY and CDR2 SVGAGI. The CDR3 is 14 amino acids. The V end was cut by 4 bases, the J end by 7 bases, with 14 bases between. DNA of the CDR3: TGTGCCAGCAGTTTTTCAGGGGAAGGCCAGCCCCAGCATTTT. It translates to CASSFSGEGQPQHF.